Presented here are 21 T cell receptor beta chains from one specimen sequenced in a study of T cell changes during pregnancy in multiple sclerosis. Data came from immunoSEQ multiplex PCR; TCRdb stores just in-frame clones and leaves some out. Of almost 50,000 clones in the sample, approximately 93% were seen once. Sequenced here: CD4+ T cells from peripheral blood mononuclear cells, sampled in the third trimester of pregnancy. Receptor source: a female donor with multiple sclerosis, enrolled in a pregnancy study.

V usage is TRBV2 and J usage is TRBJ2-2, with TRBD2 matching 15 bases. This CDR3 spans 16 amino acids. Losses at the gene ends were 6 bases for V and 7 bases for J; bases not matched to a gene: 6. The V gene's germline CDR1 is SNHLY and CDR2 FYNNEI. CDR3 region: CASSRTSGRADGELFF. The CDR3 DNA reads as TGTGCCAGCAGCCGGACTAGCGGGAGGGCCGACGGGGAGCTGTTTTTT.

The CDR3 loop is CAAQGGEKLFF. In DNA, the CDR3 is TGTGCTGCGCAGGGAGGTGAAAAACTGTTTTTT. The chain carries TRBV30 and TRBJ1-4, with D possibly TRBD1 on 5 matching bases. In germline, CDR1 is GTSNPN, CDR2 SVGIG (reference sequence). This CDR3 is 11 amino acids long.

The chain links TRBV5-4 to TRBJ2-5, with D possibly matching TRBD1 (6 bases). The V end was cut by 5 bases, the J end by 6 bases, with 14 bases between. Germline assignment: CDR1 SGHNT and CDR2 YYREEE (reference sequence). The length of the CDR3 is 13 residues. In DNA, the CDR3 is TGTGCCAGCAGTTCTACAGGGCTGAAGACCCAGTACTTC. Translating gives CASSSTGLKTQYF.

The chain couples TRBV11-2 to TRBJ2-7; TRBD2 matches 9 bases. V lost 4 bases and J lost 3; bases outside the gene matches: 10. Germline V gene data show CDR1 as SGHAT and CDR2 as FQNNGV. The CDR3 contains 16 residues. The CDR3 nucleotides read TGTGCCAGCAGCTCGAGGCGAGCGGGAGGAGGCTACGAGCAGTACTTC. Protein: CASSSRRAGGGYEQYF. Together with reference TRBV11-2 and TRBJ2-7, the CDR3 gives the full variable domain: EAGVAQSPRYKIIEKRQSVAFWCNPISGHATLYWYQQILGQGPKLLIQFQNNGVVDDSQLPKDRFSAERLKGVDSTLKIQPAKLEDSAVYLCASSSRRAGGGYEQYFGPGTRLTVT.

The chain is built from TRBV27 and TRBJ1-1, with 8 bases identical to TRBD1. V dropped 6 bases and J dropped 5; count of bases not matched to a gene: 5. This CDR3 region has 13 residues. The V gene's germline CDR1 is MNHEY and CDR2 SMNVEV (reference sequence). The CDR3 nucleotides are TGTGCCAGCAGCCGCAGGGGGCTGACTGAAGCTTTCTTT. As protein: CASSRRGLTEAFF.

V is TRBV5-5 and J is TRBJ2-3; the match to TRBD2 covers 9 bases. The CDR3 has 16 residues. V trimming: 0 bases; J trimming: 1 base; junction bases outside the gene matches: 3. Germline V lookup: CDR1 SGHKS, CDR2 YYEKEE (reference sequence). CDR3: CASSLGSGGRTDTQYF. The CDR3 DNA follows: TGTGCCAGCAGCTTGGGTAGCGGGGGCCGCACAGATACGCAGTATTTT.

The chain employs TRBV28 and TRBJ2-2, with a tentative D call TRBD2 (6 bases). CDR1 and CDR2 from the germline V gene are MDHEN and SYDVKM. Trimming stripped 3 bases from V and 6 bases from J, with 14 bases between. The CDR3 runs to 15 residues. The CDR3 loop is CASSFWQGGPGELFF. DNA of the CDR3: TGTGCCAGCAGTTTCTGGCAGGGAGGTCCCGGGGAGCTGTTTTTT.

The chain couples TRBV9 to TRBJ1-1; D possibly corresponds to TRBD1 (6 bases). Trimming removed 0 bases at V and 5 bases at J, with 23 bases between. Germline CDR1 and CDR2: SGDLS and YYNGEE. This CDR3 region has 18 residues. The CDR3 loop is CASSVESGDIRLRTEAFF. DNA for the CDR3: TGTGCCAGCAGCGTAGAGTCAGGGGACATCCGGCTGAGAACTGAAGCTTTCTTT.

The CDR3 bases are TGTGCCAGCAGCGTAGACGGTGGCGGGAGCTCCTACAATGAGCAGTTCTTC. Protein: CASSVDGGGSSYNEQFF. The genes are TRBV9 and TRBJ2-1, with 7 nucleotides matching TRBD2. From germline, CDR1 is SGDLS and CDR2 YYNGEE. V shed 0 bases, J shed 0 bases, and the junction held 6 bases outside the gene matches. The CDR3 totals 17 residues. Looking up the rest from reference TRBV9 and TRBJ2-1 gives the full variable domain: DSGVTQTPKHLITATGQRVTLRCSPRSGDLSVYWYQQSLDQGLQFLIQYYNGEERAKGNILERFSAQQFPDLHSELNLSSLELGDSALYFCASSVDGGGSSYNEQFFGPGTRLTVL.

This chain uses TRBV7-6 with TRBJ2-7, with 7 bases fitting TRBD1. J was trimmed by 3 bases and V by 1 base; bases with no gene match: 6. Germline V gives CDR1 SGHVS, CDR2 FNYEAQ. There are 15 residues in the CDR3. CDR3 protein: CASSLEGGSIYEQYF. The CDR3 DNA sequence: TGTGCCAGCAGCTTAGAAGGGGGCTCTATCTACGAGCAGTACTTC.

V and J are TRBV7-2 and TRBJ2-5; no firm D call. Germline V gives CDR1 SGHTA, CDR2 FQGNSA. Trimming left V 3 bases short and J 1 base short, with 6 bases between. The length of the CDR3 is 13 residues. The CDR3 coding sequence is TGTGCCAGCAGCTTTTACACCCAAGAGACCCAGTACTTC. Translation: CASSFYTQETQYF.

This chain uses TRBV28 with TRBJ2-3, with TRBD2 matching 8 bases. V lost 7 bases, J lost 6 bases, and 9 bases stayed unmatched. CDR1 and CDR2 from the germline V gene are MDHEN and SYDVKM. The CDR3 runs 14 residues. DNA for the CDR3: TGTGCCAGCACCCAAGCGGGAGTCGCGGATACGCAGTATTTT. The encoded protein is CASTQAGVADTQYF.

J is TRBJ2-3 and V is TRBV19, with 12 nucleotides matching TRBD2. Germline assignment: CDR1 LNHDA and CDR2 SQIVND (reference sequence). The CDR3 spans 14 residues. V lost 5 bases to trimming and J lost 4 bases; unmatched junction nucleotides: 1. As DNA, the CDR3 is TGTGCCAGTAGTCCTAGCGGGAGGGCAGATACGCAGTATTTT. This translates into CASSPSGRADTQYF.

V and J are TRBV7-3 and TRBJ2-2; 8 bases map to TRBD2. CDR1 is SGHTA, CDR2 FQGTGA, per germline. V was clipped by 3 bases and J by 4 bases; unmatched bases: 10. The CDR3 consists of 17 residues. The CDR3 DNA reads TGTGCCAGCAGCTTTGCCCGCGGGGGGCCGGGCACCGGGGAGCTGTTTTTT. Translated: CASSFARGGPGTGELFF.

The chain joins TRBV27 to TRBJ2-6, with TRBD2 matching over 7 bases. V lost 8 bases and J lost 1; bases outside the gene matches: 11. Germline V gene lookup returns CDR1 MNHEY and CDR2 SMNVEV (reference sequence). The CDR3 contains 17 residues. The CDR3 is CASGPSGRGSGANVLTF. The CDR3 nucleotides read TGTGCCAGCGGACCTAGCGGTCGGGGATCTGGGGCCAACGTCCTGACTTTC.

For the CDR3, the DNA is TGTGCCAGCAGCTCTACGGGACAGGGAGTCACTGAAGCTTTCTTT. It is translated as CASSSTGQGVTEAFF. The chain couples TRBV7-9 to TRBJ1-1; 9 bases fit TRBD1. V was clipped by 4 bases and J by 4 bases; unmatched bases: 7. Germline V lookup: CDR1 SEHNR, CDR2 FQNEAQ (reference sequence). This CDR3 comprises 15 residues.

The chain recombines TRBV4-2 with TRBJ2-1, with 7 nucleotides matching TRBD2. V dropped 2 bases and J dropped 10; count of bases not matched to a gene: 11. The CDR3 contains 15 residues. Germline V gene sequence: CDR1 LGHNA, CDR2 YNFKEQ. The CDR3 sequence is CASSQSEGGRAEQFF. In DNA, the CDR3 is TGTGCCAGCAGCCAATCGGAGGGAGGGCGCGCCGAGCAGTTCTTC.

Points on this clone: Its ends do not fully match the called genes, so a read error is possible. The chain combines TRBV6-5 with TRBJ2-5; D is unresolved. Germline V gene data show CDR1 as MNHEY and CDR2 as SVGAGI. The CDR3 loop spans 11 amino acids. The CDR3 sequence is CASSRLETRYF. The CDR3 nucleotides read TGTGCCAGCAGTCGGTTGGAGACCCGGTACTTC.

This chain connects TRBV13 to TRBJ1-5; the match to TRBD1 covers 7 bases. Germline CDR1 is PRHDT and CDR2 is FYEKMQ (reference sequence). The junction had 3 bases not matched to a gene; V was cut back by 4 bases and J by 3 bases. This CDR3 spans 14 amino acids. CDR3 sequence (DNA): TGTGCCAGCAGCTCAGGGGGAGTCAATCAGCCCCAGCATTTT. It codes for CASSSGGVNQPQHF.

The chain couples TRBV29-1 to TRBJ2-2; the D gene is possibly TRBD1 (6 bases). Trimming cost V 5 bases and J 2 bases, with 18 bases left between them. The V gene's germline CDR1 is SQVTM and CDR2 ANQGSEA. The CDR3 has 16 residues. CDR3 in DNA: TGCAGCGTTCACTACGTCCCAGGGGAAAACACCGGGGAGCTGTTTTTT. As protein: CSVHYVPGENTGELFF.

V and J are TRBV11-3 and TRBJ2-2; the match to TRBD1 covers 7 bases. The CDR3 runs to 15 residues. Looked up from germline, CDR1 is SGHNT and CDR2 is YENEEA. The ends lost 5 bases at V and 6 bases at J; junction bases unmatched: 9. The CDR3 is CASSPRTGVPGELFF. CDR3 bases: TGTGCCAGCAGCCCCAGGACAGGAGTCCCCGGGGAGCTGTTTTTT.